The clone carrying this T cell receptor (beta chain) appeared a single time. The antigen remains unidentified. The PCR was carried out with 60 Vbeta primers and 13 Jbeta primers. Sequenced by immunoSEQ multiplex PCR; TCRdb stores in-frame clones only, minus some. The sample includes under 200,000 clones, over 60% of them seen just once. The sample belongs to a study of cytomegalovirus exposure and HLA in healthy donors. Study results and caveats: For TCR beta chains, V- and J-gene trimming was later linked to a missense DCLRE1C variant. Accounts indicate the classifier identified cytomegalovirus status with strong specificity and sensitivity.

V lost 2 bases and J lost 6; bases outside the gene matches: 7. The CDR3 sequence is 15 residues long. Germline values: CDR1 MDHEN, CDR2 SYDVKM. The sequencing sample was made of PBMCs. The V and J genes are TRBV28 and TRBJ2-7; TRBD1 matches at 10 bases. This receptor was obtained from a woman aged 25-40 years in good health and CMV-seronegative. This CDR3 is CASSLMGQGRSEQYF. Here the CDR3 DNA reads TGTGCCAGCAGTTTAATGGGACAGGGGCGTAGCGAGCAGTACTTC.